This T cell receptor beta chain was captured by sequencing in a study of T-cell memory formation after mild COVID-19. The V gene end was trimmed by 7 bases and the J gene end by 1 base; junction bases not matched to a gene: 7. The CDR3 runs to 16 residues. Germline loops: CDR1 MNHNS, CDR2 SASEGT. MiXCR was run by TCRdb on the 5' RACE reads, yielding one entry per CDR3 protein. The sample carries around 340,000 distinct CDR3 sequences, roughly 15% recorded once. The clonotype was recovered from a man between 18 and 35 years old who had mild COVID-19 (a few samples of this study predate the infection). Cell type and time point are not known. The specimen sequenced was PBMCs or a T cell subset sorted from them (not recorded which). The genes are TRBV6-1 and TRBJ2-3, with 11 nucleotides matching TRBD2. CDR3 residues: CASTTLLAGGTDTQYF. The CDR3 nucleotides read TGTGCCAGCACAACTTTACTAGCGGGGGGCACAGATACGCAGTATTTT.